The rows below give T cell receptor beta chains drawn from one sample of a study of blood T cell repertoires in COVID-19. Sequencing was performed with immunoSEQ multiplex PCR; in TCRdb, only in-frame clones are kept and a portion is missing. This table has around 100,000 clones, about 85% appearing once. The source material was peripheral blood. Source of these receptors: a man aged 50 to 59 in a cohort sampled during active COVID-19. Each CDR3 is given with its conserved first and last residue. A D gene is named only where the DNA matches it firmly. Clone size is not always given. Where it is, it says once, few, many or a class for expanded clones.

V gene,J gene,D gene,clone size,CDR3 DNA,CDR3 protein
TRBV11-3,TRBJ2-1,.,.,TGTGCCAGCAGCCCCACAGGGAATGAGCAGTTCTTC,CASSPTGNEQFF
TRBV12-5,TRBJ2-2,.,.,TGTGCTAGTGGTTTGGTACGAGACCCGGGGAGATTAAACACCGGGGAGCTGTTTTTT,CASGLVRDPGRLNTGELFF
TRBV28,TRBJ1-2,.,.,TGTGCCAGCAGTCCCGGGGGAACTGGGGACTATGGCTACACCTTC,CASSPGGTGDYGYTF
TRBV5-1,TRBJ2-7,.,.,TGCGCCAGCAGTCAGGGGCTGAGCTACGAGCAGTACTTC,CASSQGLSYEQYF
TRBV27,TRBJ1-5,.,few,TGTGCCAGCAGTCCGGCGGGCGCTGGAAGCAATCAGCCCCAGCATTTT,CASSPAGAGSNQPQHF
TRBV6-2/TRBV6-3,TRBJ1-6,TRBD1,.,TGTGCCAGCAGTCCCAAGACAGGGGGGAATTCACCCCTCCACTTT,CASSPKTGGNSPLHF
TRBV6-5,TRBJ2-3,.,.,TGTGCCAGCAGTCGCCCCAGAGGGAGCACAGATACGCAGTATTTT,CASSRPRGSTDTQYF
TRBV5-4,TRBJ2-1,.,.,TGTGCCAGCAGTTATGTCGGAGGAGAGAATGAGCAGTTCTTC,CASSYVGGENEQFF
TRBV3-1/TRBV3-2,TRBJ2-2,.,.,TGTGCCAGCAGCCAAGGGTCCAGGTCCGGGGAGCTGTTTTTT,CASSQGSRSGELFF
TRBV7-2,TRBJ2-5,TRBD1,.,TGTGCCAGCAGCGTCGAGACAGGGAAGGAGACCCAGTACTTC,CASSVETGKETQYF
TRBV7-9,TRBJ1-6,.,medium-sized,TGTGCCAGCGGCCCCGGAGGGGAGAATTCACCCCTCCACTTT,CASGPGGENSPLHF
TRBV5-1,TRBJ2-5,.,.,TGCGCCAGCAGCAGGACAGGTGGGGGGCAAGAGACCCAGTACTTC,CASSRTGGGQETQYF
TRBV2,TRBJ2-5,.,.,TGTGCCAGCAGCCTTGGACGGGGAGAGACCCAGTACTTC,CASSLGRGETQYF
TRBV5-5,TRBJ2-7,.,.,TGTGCCAGCAGCTTGGGCGGTGGAAGGTCCTACGAGCAGTACTTC,CASSLGGGRSYEQYF
TRBV6-5,TRBJ2-5,.,once,TGTGCCAGCAGCTCCCTAACAGGGCCCCAACAGACCCAGTACTTC,CASSSLTGPQQTQYF
TRBV12-3/TRBV12-4,TRBJ2-7,TRBD1,few,TGTGCCAGCAGTTTAACAGGGGGCGACGAGCAGTACTTC,CASSLTGGDEQYF
TRBV29-1,TRBJ2-1,TRBD2,.,TGCAGCGTTGCGGGACTAGCGGGGGGGCGAAGGAATGAGCAGTTCTTC,CSVAGLAGGRRNEQFF
TRBV5-5,TRBJ2-5,.,once,TGTGCCAGCAGCCATATAGGGAGGATACAAGAGACCCAGTACTTC,CASSHIGRIQETQYF
TRBV6-5,TRBJ2-7,TRBD1,.,TGTGCCAGCAGAGAGGACAGGGATATCTACGAGCAGTACTTC,CASREDRDIYEQYF
TRBV21-1,TRBJ2-3,.,.,TGTGCCAGCAGCGGACTAGCGGGGAGAAGCACAGATACGCAGTATTTT,CASSGLAGRSTDTQYF
TRBV5-4,TRBJ2-2,.,once,TGTGCCAGCAGGCGAGCGGGTACGAACACCGGGGAGCTGTTTTTT,CASRRAGTNTGELFF
TRBV3-1/TRBV3-2,TRBJ2-5,TRBD1,.,TGTGCCAGCAGCCGTGGACAGGTCCAAGAGACCCAGTACTTC,CASSRGQVQETQYF
TRBV7-8,TRBJ1-2,TRBD1,once,TGTGCCAGCAGCGTGTACCGGGACAGCTCCTATGGCTACACCTTC,CASSVYRDSSYGYTF
TRBV9,TRBJ2-5,.,.,TGTGCCAGCAGCGCGGGGTCCCGGGAGACCCAGTACTTC,CASSAGSRETQYF
TRBV7-8,TRBJ1-5,.,.,TGTGCCAGCAGCTGGCTCAGAGGCCGGCAGCCCCAGCATTTT,CASSWLRGRQPQHF
TRBV6-5,TRBJ1-4,.,.,TGTGCCAGCGCCCTAGGTGAAAAACTGTTTTTT,CASALGEKLFF
TRBV6-2/TRBV6-3,TRBJ2-1,TRBD2,.,TGTGCCAGCAGTGACAAGCGGGGGGGATACAATGAGCAGTTCTTC,CASSDKRGGYNEQFF
TRBV4-1,TRBJ2-1,TRBD2,.,TGCGCCAGCAGCCAAGCGGGACTAGGCCCCAATGAGCAGTTCTTC,CASSQAGLGPNEQFF
TRBV15,TRBJ2-3,TRBD1,.,TGTGCCACCAGCAGAGGTGGGACAGGGTATCCAGATACGCAGTATTTT,CATSRGGTGYPDTQYF
TRBV18,TRBJ1-1,TRBD1,.,TGTGCCAGCTCATCGGGACAGACGAACACTGAAGCTTTCTTT,CASSSGQTNTEAFF
TRBV19,TRBJ1-1,TRBD1,.,TGTGCCAGTAGTAGGGACAGGGGCACTGAAGCTTTCTTT,CASSRDRGTEAFF
TRBV7-9,TRBJ1-1,.,.,TGTGCCAGCAGCTTAGCTGGGGGAGGGTCAGCTTTCTTT,CASSLAGGGSAFF
TRBV18,TRBJ2-4,.,.,TGTGCCAGCTCTCGGATGGGCGGGGAAAATCCAAAGTACTTC,CASSRMGGENPKYF
TRBV14,TRBJ2-2,TRBD1,.,TGTGCCAGCAGCCCAAGGACAGGGACCGGGGAGCTGTTTTTT,CASSPRTGTGELFF
TRBV6-2/TRBV6-3,TRBJ1-2,.,once,TGTGCCAGCAGTTACTCGAGCGGCCGGGGGGAGGCTGGCTACACCTTC,CASSYSSGRGEAGYTF
TRBV7-9,TRBJ2-6,TRBD1,.,TGTGCCAGCAGCTTAGCCGGACAGGGAAGCTCTGGGGCCAACGTCCTGACTTTC,CASSLAGQGSSGANVLTF
TRBV5-1,TRBJ1-1,.,.,TGCGCCAGCAGCCCACGACTTAGACTGGAGAACACTGAAGCTTTCTTT,CASSPRLRLENTEAFF
TRBV2,TRBJ2-6,TRBD1,.,TGTGCCAGCGATCGGGACAGGGAGGTGTCTGGGGCCAACGTCCTGACTTTC,CASDRDREVSGANVLTF
TRBV6-6,TRBJ1-5,.,.,TGTGCCAGCAGTCTACGGGGCGGGACGCGCGGCAATCAGCCCCAGCATTTT,CASSLRGGTRGNQPQHF
TRBV24-1,TRBJ2-6,.,.,TGTGCCACCAGTGATACCCGGGTCTCTGGGGCCAACGTCCTGACTTTC,CATSDTRVSGANVLTF
TRBV7-8,TRBJ1-1,.,.,TGTGCCAGCAGCTGGGAAACAGGTTTAAACACTGAAGCTTTCTTT,CASSWETGLNTEAFF
TRBV18,TRBJ2-5,.,.,TGTGCCAGCTCACCACCGCTTTCAGGGGCCGGGGAGACCCAGTACTTC,CASSPPLSGAGETQYF
TRBV6-5,TRBJ1-5,TRBD1,.,TGTGCCAGCAGCCGCCGGGACAGAACGGTTCAGCCCCAGCATTTT,CASSRRDRTVQPQHF
TRBV6-2/TRBV6-3,TRBJ2-3,.,.,TGTGCCAGCAGTCGGACAGTTGATGCAGATACGCAGTATTTT,CASSRTVDADTQYF
TRBV6-5,TRBJ2-5,.,few,TGTGCCAGCAGTTACCGGGGTGTGGAGACCCAGTACTTC,CASSYRGVETQYF
TRBV4-1,TRBJ2-2,.,.,TGCGCCAGCAGCCAAGATGGAAGCGTTTTCGGTGCCGGGGAGCTGTTTTTT,CASSQDGSVFGAGELFF
TRBV27,TRBJ2-1,TRBD2,.,TGTGCCAGCAGTTTAGCTAGCGGGGCAGGGAATGAGCAGTTCTTC,CASSLASGAGNEQFF
TRBV6-5,TRBJ1-5,.,.,TGTGCCAGTGGGTACCGGGGGATTGATCAGCCCCAGCATTTT,CASGYRGIDQPQHF
TRBV3-1/TRBV3-2,TRBJ2-3,TRBD2,.,TGTGCCAGCAGCCAAACCCCGGGAACTAGCGGGGGGGCCGCCTATGGTACGCAGTATTTT,CASSQTPGTSGGAAYGTQYF
TRBV18,TRBJ2-5,TRBD2,.,TGTGCCAGCTCACCACTCCTCGCGGGGGGGGAAGAGACCCAGTACTTC,CASSPLLAGGEETQYF
TRBV5-1,TRBJ2-5,.,few,TGCGCCAGCAGCTTGGCCGCCAGGGGGGCTCAAGAGACCCAGTACTTC,CASSLAARGAQETQYF
TRBV28,TRBJ1-2,.,.,TGTGCCAGCAGTTGGGCAGATTATGGCTACACCTTC,CASSWADYGYTF
TRBV28,TRBJ2-1,TRBD1,.,TGTGCCAGCAGTCCACCCGGGACAGGGAGCAATGAGCAGTTCTTC,CASSPPGTGSNEQFF
TRBV6-5,TRBJ2-3,.,.,TGTGCCAGCTCGAGCACGGCAGATACGCAGTATTTT,CASSSTADTQYF
TRBV5-5,TRBJ1-6,.,.,TGTGCCAGCCTACGCGACGGGAGCTCCTATAATTCACCCCTCCACTTT,CASLRDGSSYNSPLHF
TRBV5-4,TRBJ2-5,TRBD2,many,TGTGCCAGCGGAACAACGGGGGGAAGAGAGACCCAGTACTTC,CASGTTGGRETQYF
TRBV13,TRBJ1-5,.,.,TGTGCCAGCAGCTTGGCGGGGGAGGGCAATCAGCCCCAGCATTTT,CASSLAGEGNQPQHF
TRBV6-5,TRBJ1-6,.,once,TGTGCCAGCACCAATCTTGGGAGGGCGAGTTCACCCCTCCACTTT,CASTNLGRASSPLHF
TRBV5-1,TRBJ2-5,.,.,TGCGCCAGCAGCTTGATCCCAGGGTCGGTGGAGACCCAGTACTTC,CASSLIPGSVETQYF